This passage covers 14 T cell receptor beta chains from one sample sequenced in a study of cytomegalovirus exposure and HLA in healthy donors. A multiplex PCR was run with 60 Vbeta primers and 13 Jbeta primers. Profiling relied on immunoSEQ multiplex PCR, and the TCRdb table lists in-frame clones only, not all of them. In total, the table holds 150,000 to 200,000 clones. Sequencing was carried out using PBMCs. The receptors were sampled from a man aged 25 to 40 in good health and CMV-seronegative.

The rearrangement links TRBV30 to TRBJ1-2; 7 nucleotides line up with TRBD1. Germline V lookup: CDR1 GTSNPN, CDR2 SVGIG (reference sequence). With V trimmed by 3 bases and J by 8 bases, 6 bases remained unmatched. The CDR3 has 12 residues. The CDR3 DNA reads as TGTGCCTGGAGCGGGGACAGTCGCGGCTACACCTTC. Its protein product is CAWSGDSRGYTF.

The chain recombines TRBV10-1 with TRBJ2-1; D is perhaps TRBD2 (6 bases). Trimming pared 5 bases from V and 7 bases from J, leaving 15 bases between. Germline V gene data show CDR1 as WNHNN and CDR2 as SYGVQD (reference sequence). The CDR3 spans 14 residues. The CDR3 region is CASSSGLPRNEQFF. As DNA, the CDR3 is TGCGCCAGCAGTTCGGGACTCCCCAGGAATGAGCAGTTCTTC.

V and J are TRBV7-7 and TRBJ2-5, with 12 bases identical to TRBD2. Looked up from germline, CDR1 is SSHAT and CDR2 is FNYEAQ (reference sequence). This CDR3 comprises 16 residues. Trimming took 5 bases from V and 2 from J; bases not matched to a gene: 6. For the CDR3, the DNA is TGTGCCAGCAGCCCCCTAGCGGGGGGGCCGCAAGAGACCCAGTACTTC. Its translation is CASSPLAGGPQETQYF.

The chain is built from TRBV7-9 and TRBJ1-5; 9 bases fit TRBD1. J was trimmed by 12 bases and V by 3 bases; bases with no gene match: 3. There are 12 residues in the CDR3. The germline V gene has CDR1 SEHNR and CDR2 FQNEAQ (reference sequence). This chain's CDR3 is CASSLGQGFQHF. CDR3 in DNA: TGTGCCAGCAGCTTGGGACAGGGTTTCCAGCATTTT.

The gene calls are TRBV30 and TRBJ2-1, with TRBD1 matching 9 bases. Trimming removed 4 bases from V and 7 bases from J; junction bases left unmatched: 11. The V gene's germline CDR1 is GTSNPN and CDR2 SVGIG (reference sequence). This CDR3 contains 15 residues. The CDR3, as DNA: TGTGCCTGGACCCCCTGGGGGACAGGGAAGAATGAGCAGTTCTTC. It translates to CAWTPWGTGKNEQFF.

The genes are TRBV10-3 and TRBJ2-5; 13 nucleotides line up with TRBD2. The CDR3 is 14 residues long. Germline values: CDR1 ENHRY, CDR2 SYGVKD. The trim removed 10 bases at V and 3 bases at J, leaving 5 bases unmatched. DNA of the CDR3: TGTGCCACCAAGGGACTAGCGGGAAAAGAGACCCAGTACTTC. Protein sequence: CATKGLAGKETQYF.

The rearrangement links TRBV5-6 to TRBJ2-5; 9 bases map to TRBD1. The CDR3 is 15 amino acids. CDR1 SGHDT and CDR2 YYEEEE come from the germline V gene. V shed 2 bases and J 0 bases; nucleotides not matched to a gene: 2. The CDR3 region has the DNA TGTGCCAGCAGCTTCGGGACAGGGTACCAAGAGACCCAGTACTTC. This encodes CASSFGTGYQETQYF.

This chain connects TRBV18 to TRBJ2-3; D is possibly TRBD2 (5 bases). V was pared by 0 bases and J by 4 bases, with 14 bases between. There are 16 residues in the CDR3. Germline V gives CDR1 KGHSH, CDR2 LQKENI. CDR3 loop: CASSPPSGVGADTQYF. Written as DNA, the CDR3 is TGTGCCAGCTCACCACCTTCCGGCGTCGGGGCAGATACGCAGTATTTT.

The chain combines TRBV19 with TRBJ2-1; TRBD2 agrees at 10 bases. Losses at the gene ends were 3 bases for V and 3 bases for J; bases not matched to a gene: 8. This CDR3 is built from 17 residues. The germline V gene has CDR1 LNHDA and CDR2 SQIVND (reference sequence). The CDR3 loop is CASSIRRTSGNYNEQFF. CDR3 nucleotides: TGTGCCAGTAGTATCAGAAGGACTAGCGGAAACTACAATGAGCAGTTCTTC.

CDR3 amino acids: CASSLAPGRYEQYF. CDR3 sequence (DNA): TGTGCCAGCAGCTTAGCCCCGGGTCGCTACGAGCAGTACTTC. The chain uses TRBV11-3 and TRBJ2-7; D is ambiguous. This CDR3 comprises 14 residues. Trimming pared 1 base from V and 3 bases from J, leaving 10 bases between. The germline CDR1 and CDR2 sequences are SGHNT and YENEEA. The full variable domain, its missing parts supplied by reference TRBV11-3 and TRBJ2-7, is EAGVVQSPRYKIIEKKQPVAFWCNPISGHNTLYWYLQNLGQGPELLIRYENEEAVDDSQLPKDRFSAERLKGVDSTLKIQPAELGDSAVYLCASSLAPGRYEQYFGPGTRLTVT.

The chain has TRBV4-1 and TRBJ2-5; D gene ambiguous. The CDR3 is made up of 11 amino acids. Germline-derived CDR1 and CDR2 are MGHRA and YSYEKL. Trimming pared 3 bases from V and 4 bases from J, leaving 3 bases between. The DNA of the CDR3 is TGCGCCAGCAGCCACGGAGAGACCCAGTACTTC. Translated: CASSHGETQYF.

The chain carries TRBV4-1 and TRBJ2-1, with 8 bases fitting TRBD2. This CDR3 comprises 16 residues. The germline gives CDR1 MGHRA, CDR2 YSYEKL. V lost 1 base to trimming and J lost 6 bases; unmatched junction nucleotides: 8. The CDR3 region is CASSQVGAGAGNEQFF. The CDR3 nucleotides read TGCGCCAGCAGCCAAGTAGGAGCGGGAGCGGGCAATGAGCAGTTCTTC.

V gene TRBV28 combines with J gene TRBJ1-2; D call uncertain. Between the trimmed V and J ends, which lost 3 bases and 7 bases, there was a span of 9 bases. Germline lookup yields CDR1 MDHEN and CDR2 SYDVKM. The length of the CDR3 is 12 residues. CDR3 region: CASSFNLRGYTF. CDR3 bases: TGTGCCAGCAGTTTTAACCTGCGTGGCTACACCTTC.

The chain carries TRBV28 and TRBJ2-5; TRBD2 aligns across 8 bases. This CDR3 contains 15 residues. Germline trimming cut 1 base from V and 0 bases from J; bases unmatched to any gene: 1. The germline gives CDR1 MDHEN, CDR2 SYDVKM. In DNA form, the CDR3 reads TGTGCCAGCAGTTTATTGACTAGCGACCAAGAGACCCAGTACTTC. Translation gives CASSLLTSDQETQYF.